Included here is one TCR beta chain sequence, with context. These data originate in a study of identical twins. The J segment lost 0 bases and the V segment lost 5 bases, leaving 7 bases of the junction unmatched. Germline CDR1 is SEHNR and CDR2 is FQNEAQ (reference sequence). This CDR3 comprises 16 residues. MiXCR, applied by TCRdb to the 5' RACE reads, yields one record per CDR3 protein. The sample lists 650,000 to 800,000 distinct CDR3 sequences, roughly 8% occurring once. The same sample was also studied in work on yellow fever vaccine responses in identical twins.

This TCR came from a young woman in good health. The V call is TRBV7-9, the J call TRBJ2-7, with 10 nucleotides matching TRBD2. Input material: PBMCs. Written as DNA, the CDR3 is TGTGCCAGCAGCCGTGTTCTAGCGGGAGACTCCTACGAGCAGTACTTC. Protein sequence: CASSRVLAGDSYEQYF.